These 6 T cell receptor beta chains originate from one sample sequenced in a study of shared clonotypes between healthy human individuals. Terminally differentiated effector memory CD45RA+ cells were excluded from the naive CD8 cells, which were CD45RO-negative and positively selected for CCR7. The table came from immunoSEQ multiplex PCR; TCRdb's copy has only in-frame clones and leaves some out. The sample has more than 2 million clones, just over 90% seen once. Material: naive CD8+ T cells from PBMCs. These receptors were obtained from a man between 18 and 29 years old in good health. Some clones in this sample may be carry-over from other donors' samples.

This clone has only one observation. V is TRBV7-6 and J is TRBJ1-2; the D gene is possibly TRBD1 (5 bases). The V and J ends lost 5 bases and 3 bases respectively, with 19 bases between them. This CDR3 is 16 amino acids long. The germline V gene has CDR1 SGHVS and CDR2 FNYEAQ. The CDR3 DNA follows: TGTGCCAGCAGCCCAACGGACACCTCAGGGCACTATGGCTACACCTTC. It specifies CASSPTDTSGHYGYTF.

This chain uses TRBV5-1 with TRBJ2-1, with D tentatively TRBD1 or TRBD2 (6 bases each). Germline V gene lookup returns CDR1 SGHRS and CDR2 YFSETQ. This CDR3 is built from 16 residues. V lost 3 bases to trimming and J lost 1 base, with 14 bases between them. This CDR3 is CASSSNREVSYNEQFF. The CDR3 DNA sequence: TGCGCCAGCAGCTCTAACAGGGAGGTGTCCTACAATGAGCAGTTCTTC.

The chain has TRBV7-3 and TRBJ2-1, with D perhaps matching TRBD1 (6 bases). This CDR3 comprises 16 residues. CDR1 and CDR2 (germline): SGHTA, FQGTGA. Trimming shortened V by 2 bases and J by 4 bases, and 15 bases separated the two germline ends. As DNA, the CDR3 is TGTGCCAGCAGCTTAGCTGGGGGCGTCTCTTACAATGAGCAGTTCTTC. As protein: CASSLAGGVSYNEQFF.

The rearrangement joins TRBV19 to TRBJ1-2; no definite D call. Per germline, CDR1 LNHDA and CDR2 SQIVND (reference sequence). V was cut by 4 bases and J by 4 bases, with 7 bases left in between. The CDR3 loop spans 12 amino acids. DNA of the CDR3: TGTGCCAGTAGTACAGGAACCTATGGCTACACCTTC. Its protein product is CASSTGTYGYTF.

The chain couples TRBV28 to TRBJ2-1, with 7 positions matching TRBD1. The CDR3 has 15 amino acids. CDR1 is MDHEN, CDR2 SYDVKM, per germline. V lost 6 bases and J lost 3; bases outside the gene matches: 8. CDR3 bases: TGTGCCAGCAGAAGACAGGGTAATTACTACAATGAGCAGTTCTTC. Its protein is CASRRQGNYYNEQFF. The variable domain in full, with the rest retrieved from reference TRBV28 and TRBJ2-1, is DVKVTQSSRYLVKRTGEKVFLECVQDMDHENMFWYRQDPGLGLRLIYFSYDVKMKEKGDIPEGYSVSREKKERFSLILESASTNQTSMYLCASRRQGNYYNEQFFGPGTRLTVL.

The chain carries TRBV5-4 and TRBJ1-1; the match to TRBD1 covers 7 bases. Germline V CDR1 and CDR2: SGHNT, YYREEE (reference sequence). The CDR3 is made up of 15 amino acids. J gave up 8 bases and V 0 bases, and 10 bases lay outside the gene matches. The CDR3 here is CASSLDGQVEGEAFF. The CDR3 DNA reads as TGTGCCAGCAGCTTGGACGGACAGGTAGAAGGGGAAGCTTTCTTT.